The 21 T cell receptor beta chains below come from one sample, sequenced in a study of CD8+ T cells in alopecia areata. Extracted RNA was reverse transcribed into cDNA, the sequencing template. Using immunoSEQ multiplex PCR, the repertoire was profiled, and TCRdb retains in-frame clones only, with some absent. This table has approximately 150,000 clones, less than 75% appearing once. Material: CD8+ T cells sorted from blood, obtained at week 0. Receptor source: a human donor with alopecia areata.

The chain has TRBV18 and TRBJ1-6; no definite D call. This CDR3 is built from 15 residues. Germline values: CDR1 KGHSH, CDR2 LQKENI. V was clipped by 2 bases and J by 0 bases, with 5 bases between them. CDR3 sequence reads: CASSPKSSYNSPLHF. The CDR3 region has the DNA TGTGCCAGCTCACCAAAGAGCTCCTATAATTCACCCCTCCACTTT. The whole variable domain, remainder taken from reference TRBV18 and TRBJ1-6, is NAGVMQNPRHLVRRRGQEARLRCSPMKGHSHVYWYRQLPEEGLKFMVYLQKENIIDESGMPKERFSAEFPKEGPSILRIQQVVRGDSAAYFCASSPKSSYNSPLHFGNGTRLTVT.

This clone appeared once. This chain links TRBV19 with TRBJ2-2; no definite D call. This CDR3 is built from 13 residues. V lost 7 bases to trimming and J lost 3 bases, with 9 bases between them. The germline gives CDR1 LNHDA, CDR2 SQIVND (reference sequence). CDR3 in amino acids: CASIMPYTGELFF. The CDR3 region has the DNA TGTGCCAGTATCATGCCGTACACCGGGGAGCTGTTTTTT. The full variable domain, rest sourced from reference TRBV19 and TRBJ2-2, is DGGITQSPKYLFRKEGQNVTLSCEQNLNHDAMYWYRQDPGQGLRLIYYSQIVNDFQKGDIAEGYSVSREKKESFPLTVTSAQKNPTAFYLCASIMPYTGELFFGEGSRLTVL.

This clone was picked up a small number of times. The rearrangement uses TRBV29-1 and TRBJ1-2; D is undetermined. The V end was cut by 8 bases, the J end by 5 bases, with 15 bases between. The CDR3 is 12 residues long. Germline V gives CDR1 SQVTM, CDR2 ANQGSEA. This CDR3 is CSFHQEPYGYTF. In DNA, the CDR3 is TGCAGCTTTCACCAGGAACCTTATGGCTACACCTTC.

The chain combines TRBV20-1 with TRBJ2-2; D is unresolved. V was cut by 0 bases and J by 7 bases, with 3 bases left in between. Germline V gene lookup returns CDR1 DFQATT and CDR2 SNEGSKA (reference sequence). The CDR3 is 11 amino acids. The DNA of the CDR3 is TGCAGTGCTAGAGAGAGCGGGGAGCTGTTTTTT. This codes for CSARESGELFF.

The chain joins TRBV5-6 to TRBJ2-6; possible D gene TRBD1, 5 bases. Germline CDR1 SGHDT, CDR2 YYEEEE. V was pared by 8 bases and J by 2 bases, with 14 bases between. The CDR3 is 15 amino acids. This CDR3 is CASNSQGAGANVLTF. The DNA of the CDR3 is TGTGCCAGTAATTCACAAGGGGCTGGGGCCAACGTCCTGACTTTC.

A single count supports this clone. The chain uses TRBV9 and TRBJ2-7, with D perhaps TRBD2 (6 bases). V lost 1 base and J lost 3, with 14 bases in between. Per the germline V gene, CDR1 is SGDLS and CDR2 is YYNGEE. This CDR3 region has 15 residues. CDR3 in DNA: TGTGCCAGCAGCGTAACCCCCGGAGGGGACTACGAGCAGTACTTC. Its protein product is CASSVTPGGDYEQYF.

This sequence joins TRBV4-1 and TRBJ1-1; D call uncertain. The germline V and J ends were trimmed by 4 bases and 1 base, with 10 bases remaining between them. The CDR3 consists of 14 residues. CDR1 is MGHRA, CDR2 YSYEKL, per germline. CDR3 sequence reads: CASSRRSENTEAFF. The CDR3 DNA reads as TGCGCCAGCAGCCGACGGTCGGAGAACACTGAAGCTTTCTTT.

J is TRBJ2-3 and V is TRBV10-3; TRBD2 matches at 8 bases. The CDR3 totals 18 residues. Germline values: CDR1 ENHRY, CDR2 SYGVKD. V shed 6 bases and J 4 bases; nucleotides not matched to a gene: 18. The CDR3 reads CAIRATGGPFSRADTQYF. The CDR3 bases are TGTGCCATCAGAGCCACGGGGGGGCCTTTTTCCCGCGCAGATACGCAGTATTTT.

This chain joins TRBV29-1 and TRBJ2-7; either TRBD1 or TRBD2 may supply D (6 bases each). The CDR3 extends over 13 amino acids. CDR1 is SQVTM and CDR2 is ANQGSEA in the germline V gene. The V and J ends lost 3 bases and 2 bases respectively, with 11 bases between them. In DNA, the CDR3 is TGCAGCGTTGAGGCGGGACAAACCTACGAGCAGTACTTC. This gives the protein CSVEAGQTYEQYF.

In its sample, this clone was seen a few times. The CDR3 DNA follows: TGCAGCGTTGAAGCAGGGGTTCAAGAGACCCAGTACTTC. It specifies CSVEAGVQETQYF. V is TRBV29-1 and J is TRBJ2-5, with D perhaps matching TRBD1 (6 bases). CDR1 and CDR2 from the germline V gene are SQVTM and ANQGSEA. The V end lost 1 base, the J end lost 2 bases, and 8 bases lay between the germline ends. The CDR3 covers 13 residues.

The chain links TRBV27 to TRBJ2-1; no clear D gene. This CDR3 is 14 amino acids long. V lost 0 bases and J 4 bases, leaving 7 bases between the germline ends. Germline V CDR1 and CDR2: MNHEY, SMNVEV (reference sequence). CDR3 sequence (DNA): TGTGCCAGCAGTTTATCCCACGCTTACAATGAGCAGTTCTTC. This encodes CASSLSHAYNEQFF.

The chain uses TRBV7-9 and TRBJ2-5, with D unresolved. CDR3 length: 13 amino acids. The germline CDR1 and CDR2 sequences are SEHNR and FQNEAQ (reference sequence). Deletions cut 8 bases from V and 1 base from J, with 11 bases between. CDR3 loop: CASLAPIQETQYF. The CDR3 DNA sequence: TGTGCCAGCCTGGCCCCCATCCAAGAGACCCAGTACTTC.

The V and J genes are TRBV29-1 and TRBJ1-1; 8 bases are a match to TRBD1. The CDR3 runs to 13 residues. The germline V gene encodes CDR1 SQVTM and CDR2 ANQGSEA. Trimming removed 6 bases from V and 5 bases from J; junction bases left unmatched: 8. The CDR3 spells CSVLLQGGTEAFF. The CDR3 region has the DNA TGCAGCGTACTATTACAGGGGGGGACTGAAGCTTTCTTT.

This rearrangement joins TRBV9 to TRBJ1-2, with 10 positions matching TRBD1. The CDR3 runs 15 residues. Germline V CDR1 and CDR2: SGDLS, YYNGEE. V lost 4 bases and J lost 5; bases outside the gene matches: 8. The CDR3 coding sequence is TGTGCCAGCAGCCCGGATGGGGGACAGGGGTATGGCTACACCTTC. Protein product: CASSPDGGQGYGYTF.

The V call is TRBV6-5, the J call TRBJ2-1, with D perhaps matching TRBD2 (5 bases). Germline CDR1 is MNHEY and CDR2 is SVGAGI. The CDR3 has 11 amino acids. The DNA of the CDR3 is TGTGCGACTACGTCAGAAAATGAGCAGTTCTTC. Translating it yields CATTSENEQFF.

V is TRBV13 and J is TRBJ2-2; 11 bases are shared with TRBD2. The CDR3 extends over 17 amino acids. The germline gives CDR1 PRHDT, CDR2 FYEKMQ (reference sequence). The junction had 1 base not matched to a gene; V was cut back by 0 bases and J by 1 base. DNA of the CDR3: TGTGCCAGCAGCTTAGGACTAGCGGGGGAGAACACCGGGGAGCTGTTTTTT. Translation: CASSLGLAGENTGELFF.

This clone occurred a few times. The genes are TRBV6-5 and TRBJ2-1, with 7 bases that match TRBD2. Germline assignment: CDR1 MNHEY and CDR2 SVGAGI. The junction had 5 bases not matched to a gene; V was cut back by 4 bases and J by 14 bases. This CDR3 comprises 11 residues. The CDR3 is CASSSGGEEFF. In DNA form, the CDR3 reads TGTGCCAGCAGTTCTGGGGGGGAGGAGTTCTTC.

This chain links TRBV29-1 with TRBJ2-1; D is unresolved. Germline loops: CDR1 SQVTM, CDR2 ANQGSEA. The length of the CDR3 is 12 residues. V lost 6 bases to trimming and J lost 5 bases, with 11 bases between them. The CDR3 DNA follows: TGCAGCGTGATCCGAAGAAACAATGAGCAGTTCTTC. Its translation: CSVIRRNNEQFF.

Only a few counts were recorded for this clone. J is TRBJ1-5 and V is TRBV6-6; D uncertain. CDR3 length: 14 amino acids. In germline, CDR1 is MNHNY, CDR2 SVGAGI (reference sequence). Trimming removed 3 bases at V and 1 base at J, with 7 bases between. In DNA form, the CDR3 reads TGTGCCAGCAGTTATACGGGGAGCAATCAGCCCCAGCATTTT. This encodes CASSYTGSNQPQHF.

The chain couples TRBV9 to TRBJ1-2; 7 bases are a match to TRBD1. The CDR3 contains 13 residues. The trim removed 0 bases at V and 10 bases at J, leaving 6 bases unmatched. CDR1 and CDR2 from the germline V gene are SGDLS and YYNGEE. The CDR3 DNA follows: TGTGCCAGCAGCGTAGGGGCAGGGGGAGACTACACCTTC. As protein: CASSVGAGGDYTF.

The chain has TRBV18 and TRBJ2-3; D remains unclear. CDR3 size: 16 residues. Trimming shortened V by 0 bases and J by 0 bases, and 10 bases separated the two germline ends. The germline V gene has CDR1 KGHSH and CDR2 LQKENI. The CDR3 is CASSPPRSGSTDTQYF. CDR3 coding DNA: TGTGCCAGCTCACCACCGAGATCAGGTAGCACAGATACGCAGTATTTT. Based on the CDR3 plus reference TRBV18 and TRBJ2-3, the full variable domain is NAGVMQNPRHLVRRRGQEARLRCSPMKGHSHVYWYRQLPEEGLKFMVYLQKENIIDESGMPKERFSAEFPKEGPSILRIQQVVRGDSAAYFCASSPPRSGSTDTQYFGPGTRLTVL.